Shown below are 24 T cell receptor beta chains from a single sample sequenced in a study of STAT5B mutations in CD4+ large granular lymphocyte leukemia. The data were produced by immunoSEQ multiplex PCR, yet TCRdb's version contains in-frame clones alone and is incomplete. The table has about 25,000 clones, 74% seen once. The specimen was CD4+ T cells from blood buffy coats. The receptors were gathered from a human donor in good health.

This clone was seen just once. The chain is built from TRBV28 and TRBJ1-1, with D unclear. The CDR3 is 17 amino acids. Germline CDR1 is MDHEN and CDR2 is SYDVKM. V was pared by 3 bases and J by 1 base, with 18 bases between. This CDR3 is CASSLISLTFGNTEAFF. The CDR3 nucleotides are TGTGCCAGCAGTTTGATCTCCCTTACTTTTGGGAACACTGAAGCTTTCTTT.

The rearrangement joins TRBV7-8 to TRBJ1-4; tentatively, D is TRBD1 (5 bases). Trimming shortened V by 1 base and J by 5 bases, and 8 bases separated the two germline ends. Germline V lookup: CDR1 SGHVS, CDR2 FQNEAQ. The CDR3 has 14 amino acids. In DNA form, the CDR3 reads TGTGCCAGCAGCTTAGTTAGGGGCAATGAAAAACTGTTTTTT. It specifies CASSLVRGNEKLFF.

The V and J genes are TRBV7-2 and TRBJ2-1; 9 nucleotides line up with TRBD1. Trimming removed 2 bases from V and 7 bases from J; junction bases left unmatched: 6. The CDR3 totals 15 residues. Germline CDR1 SGHTA, CDR2 FQGNSA. CDR3 region: CASSLIVDRGNEQFF. The CDR3, as DNA: TGTGCCAGCAGCTTAATCGTGGACAGGGGTAATGAGCAGTTCTTC. The whole variable domain, remainder taken from reference TRBV7-2 and TRBJ2-1, is GAGVSQSPSNKVTEKGKDVELRCDPISGHTALYWYRQSLGQGLEFLIYFQGNSAPDKSGLPSDRFSAERTGGSVSTLTIQRTQQEDSAVYLCASSLIVDRGNEQFFGPGTRLTVL.

J is TRBJ1-2 and V is TRBV6-5, with a tentative D call TRBD1 (6 bases). Trimming pared 3 bases from V and 4 bases from J, leaving 9 bases between. The V gene's germline CDR1 is MNHEY and CDR2 SVGAGI. The CDR3 is 13 amino acids. The CDR3 reads CASSYDRIYGYTF. The CDR3 DNA reads as TGTGCCAGCAGTTATGACAGGATCTATGGCTACACCTTC.

The chain carries TRBV7-8 and TRBJ2-1; 7 bases are shared with TRBD2. Trimming took 11 bases from V and 2 from J; bases not matched to a gene: 9. Per germline, CDR1 SGHVS and CDR2 FQNEAQ. This CDR3 is 14 amino acids long. CDR3 nucleotides: TGTGCCTCCCGTTCGAGCGGGGCCTACAATGAGCAGTTCTTC. This encodes CASRSSGAYNEQFF.

The V call is TRBV9, the J call TRBJ2-2, with D unclear. This CDR3 region has 15 residues. CDR1 SGDLS and CDR2 YYNGEE come from the germline V gene. V gave up 0 bases and J gave up 1 base, with 7 bases separating them. The CDR3 bases are TGTGCCAGCAGCGTAGACGTGGGGAACACCGGGGAGCTGTTTTTT. This gives the protein CASSVDVGNTGELFF.

This clone was detected only once. CDR3 coding DNA: TGTGCCAGCAGCTTAGGGCTAGCGGGAGTCGAGCAGTACTTC. This translates into CASSLGLAGVEQYF. The chain carries TRBV11-2 and TRBJ2-7, with 10 bases lining up with TRBD2. The germline V gene encodes CDR1 SGHAT and CDR2 FQNNGV. This CDR3 contains 14 residues. The V segment lost 1 base and the J segment 6 bases; nucleotides outside the gene matches: 3.

This chain joins TRBV19 and TRBJ1-1, with 8 bases lining up with TRBD1. Germline V gives CDR1 LNHDA, CDR2 SQIVND (reference sequence). The ends lost 1 base at V and 7 bases at J; junction bases unmatched: 5. This CDR3 comprises 14 residues. The CDR3 DNA sequence: TGTGCCAGTAGTATAGGACCAGGGGGCCGTGAAGCTTTCTTT. Translation: CASSIGPGGREAFF.

This clone appeared a single time. The J gene is TRBJ2-5, the V gene TRBV19, with 11 bases matching TRBD2. Germline V gives CDR1 LNHDA, CDR2 SQIVND (reference sequence). Germline trimming cut 5 bases from V and 1 base from J; bases unmatched to any gene: 12. This CDR3 has 18 residues. CDR3: CASSPGLVAGGVQETQYF. The CDR3 DNA sequence: TGTGCCAGTAGTCCCGGATTGGTAGCGGGGGGGGTCCAAGAGACCCAGTACTTC.

The V and J genes are TRBV5-1 and TRBJ2-6; 9 nucleotides agree with TRBD1. V shed 3 bases, J shed 0 bases, and the junction held 4 bases outside the gene matches. The CDR3 runs to 17 residues. The germline gives CDR1 SGHRS, CDR2 YFSETQ. The CDR3 is CASSSLTGGSGANVLTF. CDR3 sequence (DNA): TGCGCCAGCAGCTCGCTGACAGGGGGCTCTGGGGCCAACGTCCTGACTTTC.

The chain has TRBV7-3 and TRBJ2-5; D may be TRBD1 (7 bases). CDR1 is SGHTA and CDR2 is FQGTGA in the germline V gene. The CDR3 covers 13 residues. Trimming cost V 6 bases and J 5 bases, with 13 bases left between them. CDR3 sequence (DNA): TGTGCCAGCAGTTTACAGGGGAGGGAGACCCAGTACTTC. This gives the protein CASSLQGRETQYF.

This clone was recorded a few times. This chain links TRBV30 with TRBJ1-1; 9 positions agree with TRBD1. CDR3 length: 13 residues. Germline-derived CDR1 and CDR2 are GTSNPN and SVGIG (reference sequence). V shed 2 bases, J shed 9 bases, and the junction held 7 bases outside the gene matches. CDR3 sequence: CAWSPGQGLKAFF. CDR3 sequence (DNA): TGTGCCTGGAGTCCGGGACAGGGACTGAAAGCTTTCTTT.

The V gene is TRBV7-8, the J gene TRBJ1-5, with TRBD1 matching 11 bases. Germline V lookup: CDR1 SGHVS, CDR2 FQNEAQ. This CDR3 contains 16 residues. The ends lost 2 bases at V and 5 bases at J; junction bases unmatched: 5. The CDR3: CASSLTRTGGDQPQHF. Here the CDR3 DNA reads TGTGCCAGCAGCTTAACACGGACAGGGGGCGATCAGCCCCAGCATTTT.

This chain links TRBV28 with TRBJ2-6; no clear D. Deletions cut 8 bases from V and 0 bases from J, with 8 bases between. This CDR3 is built from 14 residues. Germline CDR1 and CDR2: MDHEN and SYDVKM. CDR3 sequence (DNA): TGTGCCAGCTTAAGGGCCTCTGGGGCCAACGTCCTGACTTTC. Amino acid sequence: CASLRASGANVLTF.

The chain recombines TRBV2 with TRBJ2-7; D might be TRBD1 (5 bases). Trimming stripped 7 bases from V and 3 bases from J, with 16 bases between. The germline gives CDR1 SNHLY, CDR2 FYNNEI. This CDR3 contains 14 residues. The CDR3 sequence is CASTSQGPYYEQYF. CDR3 nucleotides: TGTGCCAGCACTTCCCAGGGCCCTTACTACGAGCAGTACTTC. Looking up the rest from reference TRBV2 and TRBJ2-7 gives the full variable domain: EPEVTQTPSHQVTQMGQEVILRCVPISNHLYFYWYRQILGQKVEFLVSFYNNEISEKSEIFDDQFSVERPDGSNFTLKIRSTKLEDSAMYFCASTSQGPYYEQYFGPGTRLTVT.

CDR3 sequence reads: CASSSDTYEQYF. The CDR3 DNA reads TGTGCCAGCAGTTCGGACACCTACGAGCAGTACTTC. The chain joins TRBV2 to TRBJ2-7, with a possible D match to TRBD1 (5 bases). Germline CDR1 SNHLY, CDR2 FYNNEI. The CDR3 sequence is 12 residues long. Deletions cut 5 bases from V and 2 bases from J, with 7 bases between.

Details on this clone: An end of the junction differs from the germline gene, which may be a read error. J is TRBJ2-5 and V is TRBV7-7; TRBD2 might be the D (5 bases). The germline CDR1 and CDR2 sequences are SSHAT and FNYEAQ (reference sequence). CDR3 length: 14 amino acids. Written as DNA, the CDR3 is TGTGCTAGCAGCAAGATCGCTAGCCGGCAGACCCAGTACTTC. Its protein product is CASSKIASRQTQYF. The full variable domain, rest sourced from reference TRBV7-7 and TRBJ2-5, is GAGVSQSPRYKVTKRGQDVTLRCDPISSHATLYWYQQALGQGPEFLTYFNYEAQPDKSGLPSDRFSAERPEGSISTLTIQRTEQRDSAMYRCASSKIASRQTQYFGPGTRLLVL.

This chain links TRBV30 with TRBJ1-4; maybe TRBD1 (5 bases). V lost 2 bases and J 7 bases, leaving 11 bases between the germline ends. The germline CDR1 and CDR2 sequences are GTSNPN and SVGIG (reference sequence). The CDR3 length is 13 residues. This chain's CDR3 is CAWSRGFGEKLFF. As DNA, the CDR3 is TGTGCCTGGAGTCGGGGCTTTGGTGAAAAACTGTTTTTT.

This sequence joins TRBV4-3 and TRBJ1-1, with D hard to call. The CDR3 extends over 17 amino acids. CDR1 LGHNA and CDR2 YSLEER come from the germline V gene. V was shortened by 9 bases and J by 3 bases, with 26 bases between the two germline ends. The CDR3 here is CARKPSGAAGRDTEAFF. The CDR3 bases are TGCGCCAGAAAACCAAGTGGCGCAGCCGGCAGAGACACTGAAGCTTTCTTT.

CDR3 amino acids: CASSPPGLAGNEQYF. DNA for the CDR3: TGCGCCAGCAGCCCTCCAGGACTAGCGGGAAACGAGCAGTACTTC. V gene TRBV5-1 combines with J gene TRBJ2-5, with 12 bases that match TRBD2. The J call may be mistaken, given a closer DNA end match to TRBJ2-7. The germline gives CDR1 SGHRS, CDR2 YFSETQ. The CDR3 extends over 15 amino acids.

This clone counts as medium-sized. CDR3 DNA: TGCGCCAGCAGAACCACGGGACTAGCGGGAGTCGAGCAGTACTTC. Translating it yields CASRTTGLAGVEQYF. J is TRBJ2-7 and V is TRBV10-2; 14 nucleotides align to TRBD2. Looked up from germline, CDR1 is WSHSY and CDR2 is SAAADI. V lost 6 bases to trimming and J lost 6 bases; unmatched junction nucleotides: 7. This CDR3 is 15 amino acids long.

The table lists this clone with a count of one. The rearrangement links TRBV28 to TRBJ1-2; D is unresolved. CDR1 and CDR2 from the germline V gene are MDHEN and SYDVKM. The CDR3 length is 15 residues. Trimming cost V 1 base and J 0 bases, with 9 bases left between them. The CDR3 loop is CASSLYRETNYGYTF. The CDR3 bases are TGTGCCAGCAGTTTATATAGAGAAACTAACTATGGCTACACCTTC.

The rearrangement uses TRBV19 and TRBJ1-2; possibly TRBD1 for D (5 bases). The CDR3 sequence is 15 residues long. Trimming took 5 bases from V and 0 from J, leaving 13 bases between them. CDR1 is LNHDA, CDR2 SQIVND, per germline (reference sequence). CDR3 DNA: TGTGCCAGTAGTCCCAGGACACAAGCTAACTATGGCTACACCTTC. It codes for CASSPRTQANYGYTF.

This clone was counted only a few times. The chain is built from TRBV7-9 and TRBJ1-4; D is ambiguous. Germline CDR1 is SEHNR and CDR2 is FQNEAQ (reference sequence). V lost 1 base, J lost 8 bases, and 5 bases lay in between. This CDR3 contains 12 residues. This CDR3 reads CASSLVSEKLFF. The CDR3 DNA reads TGTGCCAGCAGCTTAGTGTCAGAAAAACTGTTTTTT.